This TCR beta chain derives from a study of blood T cell repertoires in COVID-19. Assay: immunoSEQ multiplex PCR; the TCRdb copy retains only in-frame clones and omits some. The sample records nearly 350,000 clones, about 89% being singletons. Per germline, CDR1 LNHNV and CDR2 YYDKDF (reference sequence). CDR3 size: 14 residues. The ends were cut back, 0 bases at V and 5 bases at J, with 8 bases in the middle. The receptor was derived from a woman between 50 and 59 years old with COVID-19, enrolled during active disease. Specimen: peripheral blood. The genes are TRBV15 and TRBJ2-1; D uncertain. The CDR3 sequence is CATSRDGQNNEQFF. For the CDR3, the DNA is TGTGCCACCAGCAGAGATGGGCAGAACAATGAGCAGTTCTTC. Variable domain in full (rest from reference TRBV15 and TRBJ2-1): DAMVIQNPRYQVTQFGKPVTLSCSQTLNHNVMYWYQQKSSQAPKLLFHYYDKDFNNEADTPDNFQSRRPNTSFCFLDIRSPGLGDTAMYLCATSRDGQNNEQFFGPGTRLTVL.